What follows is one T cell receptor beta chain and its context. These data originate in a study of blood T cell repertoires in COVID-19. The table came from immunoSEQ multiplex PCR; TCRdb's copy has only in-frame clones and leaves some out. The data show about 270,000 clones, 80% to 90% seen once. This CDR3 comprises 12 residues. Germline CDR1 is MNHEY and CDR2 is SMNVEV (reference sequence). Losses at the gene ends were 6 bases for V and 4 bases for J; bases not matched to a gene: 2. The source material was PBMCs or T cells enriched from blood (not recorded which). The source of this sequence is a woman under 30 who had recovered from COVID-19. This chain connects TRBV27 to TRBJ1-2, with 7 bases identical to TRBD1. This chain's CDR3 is CASRGQIYGYTF. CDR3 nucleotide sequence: TGTGCCAGCAGGGGACAGATCTATGGCTACACCTTC.